What follows describes a single TCR beta chain. This record comes from a study of T cell changes during pregnancy in multiple sclerosis. The CDR3 has 16 amino acids. The germline V gene has CDR1 LGHNA and CDR2 YSLEER. V trimming: 2 bases; J trimming: 2 bases; junction bases outside the gene matches: 5. Sequenced by immunoSEQ multiplex PCR; TCRdb stores in-frame clones only, minus some. This sample has 75,000 to 80,000 clones, with 80% to 95% found just once. The chain carries TRBV4-3 and TRBJ1-3; 8 bases line up with TRBD1. This material consisted of peripheral blood, taken in the second trimester of pregnancy. The TCR originated in a female donor in good health, enrolled as a control in a pregnancy study. CDR3 coding DNA: TGCGCCAGCAGCCAATACCCGACAGGGGCTGGAAACACCATATATTTT. Translation gives CASSQYPTGAGNTIYF.